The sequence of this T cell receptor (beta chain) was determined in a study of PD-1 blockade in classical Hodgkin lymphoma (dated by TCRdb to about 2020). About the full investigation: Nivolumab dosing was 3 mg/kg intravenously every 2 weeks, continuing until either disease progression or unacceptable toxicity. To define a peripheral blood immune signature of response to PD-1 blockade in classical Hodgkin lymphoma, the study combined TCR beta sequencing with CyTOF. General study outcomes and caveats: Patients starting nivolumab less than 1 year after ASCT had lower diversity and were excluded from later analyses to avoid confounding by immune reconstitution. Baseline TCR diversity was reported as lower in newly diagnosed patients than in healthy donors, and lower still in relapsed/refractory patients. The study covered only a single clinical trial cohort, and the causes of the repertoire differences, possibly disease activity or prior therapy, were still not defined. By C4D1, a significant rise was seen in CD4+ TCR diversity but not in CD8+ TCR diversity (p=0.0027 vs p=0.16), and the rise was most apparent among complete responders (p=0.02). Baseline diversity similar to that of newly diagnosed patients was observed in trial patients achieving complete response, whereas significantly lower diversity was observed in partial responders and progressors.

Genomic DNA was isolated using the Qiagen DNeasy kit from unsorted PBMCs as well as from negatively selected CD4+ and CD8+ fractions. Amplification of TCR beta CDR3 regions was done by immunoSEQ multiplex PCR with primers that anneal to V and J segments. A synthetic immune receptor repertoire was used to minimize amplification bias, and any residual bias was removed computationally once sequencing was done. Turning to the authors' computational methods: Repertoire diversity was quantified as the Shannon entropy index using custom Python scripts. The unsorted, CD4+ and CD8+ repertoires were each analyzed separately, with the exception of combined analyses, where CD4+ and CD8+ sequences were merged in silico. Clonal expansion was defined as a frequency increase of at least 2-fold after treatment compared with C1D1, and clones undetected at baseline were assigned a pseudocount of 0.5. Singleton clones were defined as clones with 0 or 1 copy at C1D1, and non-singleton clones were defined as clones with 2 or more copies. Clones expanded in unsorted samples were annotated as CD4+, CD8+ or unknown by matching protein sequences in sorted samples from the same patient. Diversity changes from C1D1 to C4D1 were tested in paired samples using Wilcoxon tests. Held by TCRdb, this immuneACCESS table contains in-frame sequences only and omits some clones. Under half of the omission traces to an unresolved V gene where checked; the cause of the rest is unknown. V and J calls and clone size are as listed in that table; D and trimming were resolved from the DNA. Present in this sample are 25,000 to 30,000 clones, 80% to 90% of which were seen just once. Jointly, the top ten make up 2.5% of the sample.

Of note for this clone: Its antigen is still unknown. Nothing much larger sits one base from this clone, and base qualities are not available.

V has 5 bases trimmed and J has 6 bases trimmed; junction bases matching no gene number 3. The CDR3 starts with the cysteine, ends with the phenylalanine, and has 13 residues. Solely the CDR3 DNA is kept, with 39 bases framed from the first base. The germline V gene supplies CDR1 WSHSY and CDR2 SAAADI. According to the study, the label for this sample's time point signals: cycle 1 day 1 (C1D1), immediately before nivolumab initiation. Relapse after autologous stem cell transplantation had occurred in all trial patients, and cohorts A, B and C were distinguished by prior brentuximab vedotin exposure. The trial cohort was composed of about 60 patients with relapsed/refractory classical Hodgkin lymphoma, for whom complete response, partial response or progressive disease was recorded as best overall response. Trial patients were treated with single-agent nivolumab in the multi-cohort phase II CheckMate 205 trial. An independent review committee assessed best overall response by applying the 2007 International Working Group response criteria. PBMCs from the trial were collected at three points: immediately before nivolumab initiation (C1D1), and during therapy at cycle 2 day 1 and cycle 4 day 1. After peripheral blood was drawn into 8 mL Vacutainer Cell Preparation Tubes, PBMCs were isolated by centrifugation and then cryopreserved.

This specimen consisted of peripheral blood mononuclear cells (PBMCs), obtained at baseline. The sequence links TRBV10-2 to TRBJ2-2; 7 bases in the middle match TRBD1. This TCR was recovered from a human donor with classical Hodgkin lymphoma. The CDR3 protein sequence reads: CASSKQGSGELFF. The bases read TGCGCCAGCAGTAAACAGGGGTCCGGGGAGCTGTTTTTT.